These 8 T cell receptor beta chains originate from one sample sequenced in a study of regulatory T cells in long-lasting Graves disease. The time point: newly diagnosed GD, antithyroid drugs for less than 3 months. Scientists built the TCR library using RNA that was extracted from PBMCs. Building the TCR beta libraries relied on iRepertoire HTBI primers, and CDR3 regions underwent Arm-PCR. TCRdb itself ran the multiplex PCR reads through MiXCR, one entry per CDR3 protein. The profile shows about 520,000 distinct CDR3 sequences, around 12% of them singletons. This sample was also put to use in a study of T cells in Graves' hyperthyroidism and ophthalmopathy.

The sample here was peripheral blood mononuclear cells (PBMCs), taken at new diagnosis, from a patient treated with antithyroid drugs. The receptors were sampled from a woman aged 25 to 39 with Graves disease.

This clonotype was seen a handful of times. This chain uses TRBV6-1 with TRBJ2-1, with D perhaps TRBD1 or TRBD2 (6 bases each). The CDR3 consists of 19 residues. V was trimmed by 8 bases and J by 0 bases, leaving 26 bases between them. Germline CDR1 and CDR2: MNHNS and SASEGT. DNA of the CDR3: TGTGCCAGCGGTCACAGGGTGACATGGGGGGCCCTCTCCTACAATGAGCAGTTCTTC. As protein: CASGHRVTWGALSYNEQFF.

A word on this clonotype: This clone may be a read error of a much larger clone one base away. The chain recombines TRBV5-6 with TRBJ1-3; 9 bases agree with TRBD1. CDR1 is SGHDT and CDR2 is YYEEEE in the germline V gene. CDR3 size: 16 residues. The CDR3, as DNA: TGTGCCAGCAGCTTGGTGGACAGGGGTACTGGAAACGCCATATATTTT. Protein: CASSLVDRGTGNAIYF.

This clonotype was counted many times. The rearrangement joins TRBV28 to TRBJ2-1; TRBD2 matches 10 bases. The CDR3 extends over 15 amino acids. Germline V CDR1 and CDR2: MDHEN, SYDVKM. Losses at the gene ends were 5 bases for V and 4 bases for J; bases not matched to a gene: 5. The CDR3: CASSAGLAYYNEQFF. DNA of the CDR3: TGTGCCAGCAGTGCGGGACTAGCGTATTACAATGAGCAGTTCTTC.

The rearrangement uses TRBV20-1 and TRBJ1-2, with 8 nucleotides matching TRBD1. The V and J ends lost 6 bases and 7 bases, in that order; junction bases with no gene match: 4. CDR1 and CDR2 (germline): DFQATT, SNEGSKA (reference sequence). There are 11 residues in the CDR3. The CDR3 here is CSASTGGGYTF. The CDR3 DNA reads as TGCAGTGCCTCAACAGGGGGTGGCTACACCTTC.

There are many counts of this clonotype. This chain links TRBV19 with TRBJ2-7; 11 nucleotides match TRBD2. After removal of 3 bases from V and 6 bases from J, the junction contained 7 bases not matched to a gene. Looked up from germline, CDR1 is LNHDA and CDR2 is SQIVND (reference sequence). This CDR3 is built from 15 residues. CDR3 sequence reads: CASSISGTSGPEQYF. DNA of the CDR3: TGTGCCAGTAGTATCTCTGGGACTAGCGGCCCCGAGCAGTACTTC.

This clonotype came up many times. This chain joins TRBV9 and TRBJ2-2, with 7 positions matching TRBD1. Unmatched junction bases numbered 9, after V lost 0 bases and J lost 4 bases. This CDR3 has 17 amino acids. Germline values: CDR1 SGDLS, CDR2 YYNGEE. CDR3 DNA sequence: TGTGCCAGCAGCGTAGATTGGTGGCAGGGGGTCACCGGGGAGCTGTTTTTT. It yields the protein CASSVDWWQGVTGELFF. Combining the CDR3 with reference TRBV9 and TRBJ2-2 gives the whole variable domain DSGVTQTPKHLITATGQRVTLRCSPRSGDLSVYWYQQSLDQGLQFLIQYYNGEERAKGNILERFSAQQFPDLHSELNLSSLELGDSALYFCASSVDWWQGVTGELFFGEGSRLTVL.

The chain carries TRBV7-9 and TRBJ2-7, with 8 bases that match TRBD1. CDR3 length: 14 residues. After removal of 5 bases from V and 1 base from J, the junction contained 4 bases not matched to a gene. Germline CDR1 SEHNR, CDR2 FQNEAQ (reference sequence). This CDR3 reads CASSVDRDSYEQYF. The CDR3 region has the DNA TGTGCCAGCAGCGTGGACAGGGATTCCTACGAGCAGTACTTC.

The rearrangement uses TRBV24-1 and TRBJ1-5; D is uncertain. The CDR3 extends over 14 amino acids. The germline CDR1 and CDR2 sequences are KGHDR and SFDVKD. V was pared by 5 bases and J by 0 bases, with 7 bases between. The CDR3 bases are TGTGCCACCAGTGTGGTGGATAGCAATCAGCCCCAGCATTTT. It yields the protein CATSVVDSNQPQHF.